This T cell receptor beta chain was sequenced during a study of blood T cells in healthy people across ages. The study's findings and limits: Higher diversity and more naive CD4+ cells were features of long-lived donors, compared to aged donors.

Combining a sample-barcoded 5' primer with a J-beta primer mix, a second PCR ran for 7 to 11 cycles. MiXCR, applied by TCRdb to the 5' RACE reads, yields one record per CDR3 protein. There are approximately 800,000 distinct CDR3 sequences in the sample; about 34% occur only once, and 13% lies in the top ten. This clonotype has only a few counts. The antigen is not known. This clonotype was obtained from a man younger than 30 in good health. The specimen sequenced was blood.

This CDR3 reads CASRPDRAGETQYF. As DNA, the CDR3 is TGTGCCAGCAGGCCGGACAGGGCGGGTGAGACCCAGTACTTC. This chain joins TRBV2 and TRBJ2-5; 8 bases agree with TRBD1. The CDR3 spans 14 residues. J lost 5 bases, V lost 6 bases, and 8 bases had no gene match. Germline CDR1 reads SNHLY; CDR2 reads FYNNEI.